The clone carrying this TCR beta chain came up a few times. Its target is unknown. The sample comes from a study of chemoradiotherapy in HPV16-positive cancers. Libraries were prepared by immunoSEQ multiplex PCR; TCRdb keeps only in-frame clonotypes and omits some of them. The table has over 35,000 clones, 76% seen once. Repertoires were sampled repeatedly during chemoradiotherapy. The CDR3 is 16 amino acids. V was trimmed by 6 bases and J by 2 bases, leaving 17 bases between them. Germline V lookup: CDR1 SNHLY, CDR2 FYNNEI. Study-level points and caveats: Non-HPV-specific T cells did not expand in tumors during treatment, whereas candidate HPV-specific clones and E7-related motifs did.

The rearrangement links TRBV2 to TRBJ1-3; D remains ambiguous. This TCR came from a human donor with HPV-associated anogenital cancer. The sequences come from blood, collected from a patient who underwent chemoradiotherapy. CDR3 amino acids: CASSPGDKITGNTIYF. In DNA form, the CDR3 reads TGTGCCAGCAGCCCCGGGGATAAGATCACTGGAAACACCATATATTTT. Full variable domain (rest looked up from reference TRBV2 and TRBJ1-3): EPEVTQTPSHQVTQMGQEVILRCVPISNHLYFYWYRQILGQKVEFLVSFYNNEISEKSEIFDDQFSVERPDGSNFTLKIRSTKLEDSAMYFCASSPGDKITGNTIYFGEGSWLTVV.